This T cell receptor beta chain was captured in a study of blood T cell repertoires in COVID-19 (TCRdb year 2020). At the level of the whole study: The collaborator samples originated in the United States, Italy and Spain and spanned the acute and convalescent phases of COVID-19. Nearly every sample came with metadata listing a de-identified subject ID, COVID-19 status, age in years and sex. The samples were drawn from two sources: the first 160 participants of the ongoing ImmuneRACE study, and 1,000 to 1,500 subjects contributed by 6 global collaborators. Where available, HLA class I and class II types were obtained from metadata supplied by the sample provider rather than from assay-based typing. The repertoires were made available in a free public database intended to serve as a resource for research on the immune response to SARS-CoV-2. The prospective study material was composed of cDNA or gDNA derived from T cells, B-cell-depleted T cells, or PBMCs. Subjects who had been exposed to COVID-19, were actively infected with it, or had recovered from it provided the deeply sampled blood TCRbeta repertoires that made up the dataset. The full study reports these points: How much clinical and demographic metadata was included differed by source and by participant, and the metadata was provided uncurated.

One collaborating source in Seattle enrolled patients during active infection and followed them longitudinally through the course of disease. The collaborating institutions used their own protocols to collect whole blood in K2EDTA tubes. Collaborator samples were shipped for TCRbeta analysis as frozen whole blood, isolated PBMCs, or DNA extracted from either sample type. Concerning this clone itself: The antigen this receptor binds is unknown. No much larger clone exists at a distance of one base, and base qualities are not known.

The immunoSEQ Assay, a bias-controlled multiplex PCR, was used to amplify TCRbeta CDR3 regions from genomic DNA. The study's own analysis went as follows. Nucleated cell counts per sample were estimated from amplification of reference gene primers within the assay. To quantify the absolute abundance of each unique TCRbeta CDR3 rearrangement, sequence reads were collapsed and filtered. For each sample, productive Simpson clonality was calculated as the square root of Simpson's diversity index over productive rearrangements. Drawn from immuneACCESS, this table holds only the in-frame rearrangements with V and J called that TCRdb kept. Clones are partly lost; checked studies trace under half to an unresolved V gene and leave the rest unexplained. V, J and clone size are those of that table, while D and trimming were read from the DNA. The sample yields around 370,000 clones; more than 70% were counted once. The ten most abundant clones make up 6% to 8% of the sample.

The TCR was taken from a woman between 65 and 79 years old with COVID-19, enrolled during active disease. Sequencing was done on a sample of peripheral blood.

The CDR3 protein: CASSVGGYFATNEKLFF. The nucleotide sequence reads TGTGCCAGCAGCGTAGGAGGGTACTTTGCAACTAATGAAAAACTGTTTTTT. The chain is made from TRBV9 and TRBJ1-4; the D gene identity is not certain. The CDR3 holds 17 amino acids from the cysteine to the phenylalanine. Only CDR3 DNA remains: 51 bases, in frame from the first base. CDR1 and CDR2, looked up from the germline V gene, are SGDLS and YYNGEE. V sheds 0 bases and J sheds 0 bases, leaving 12 bases between their ends.